The rows below give T cell receptor beta chains drawn from one sample of a study of sequential checkpoint blockade in melanoma. Here immunoSEQ multiplex PCR was the method, and the copy in TCRdb shows in-frame clones only, minus some. The top ten hold around 30% of the sample, which has 20,000 to 25,000 clones, 80% seen once. The source material was CD8+ T cells sorted from blood (inferred from file names), sampled from a patient given nivolumab and ipilimumab in sequence. Source of these receptors: a human donor with melanoma. The CDR3 runs from the conserved cysteine through the conserved F or W. The order of the fields is V gene, D gene, J gene, clone size, CDR3 protein, CDR3 DNA. D genes are given only for firm matches. Clone size is given for some rows only: seen once, a few or many times, or a class if the clone is expanded.

>TRBV5-6|TRBD2|TRBJ2-7|NA
CASSLGLAGYGEQYF
TGTGCCAGCAGCCTAGGACTAGCGGGGTACGGCGAGCAGTACTTC
>TRBV6-1|NA|TRBJ2-3|medium-sized
CASSASQGHNTDTQYF
TGTGCCAGCAGTGCGTCCCAGGGACACAACACAGATACGCAGTATTTT
>TRBV4-1|TRBD2|TRBJ2-3|NA
CASSRQRRTGTSEDTQYF
TGCGCCAGCAGCCGCCAGAGGCGCACCGGGACTAGCGAAGATACGCAGTATTTT
>TRBV30|NA|TRBJ2-2|NA
CAWSVLRDTGELFF
TGTGCCTGGAGTGTACTCAGGGACACCGGGGAGCTGTTTTTT
>TRBV2|NA|TRBJ2-3|once
CASSLSTDTQYF
TGTGCCAGCAGCCTAAGCACAGATACGCAGTATTTT
>TRBV29-1|TRBD2|TRBJ2-1|NA
CSVGGTSGGNEQFF
TGCAGCGTTGGGGGGACTAGCGGGGGCAATGAGCAGTTCTTC
>TRBV4-2|TRBD2|TRBJ2-7|NA
CASSQEGATSGLPYEQYF
TGTGCCAGCAGCCAAGAAGGGGCCACTAGCGGATTACCCTACGAGCAGTACTTC
>TRBV6-1|NA|TRBJ2-7|NA
CASIPYDRPTYEQYF
TGTGCCAGCATTCCTTACGACAGGCCCACCTACGAGCAGTACTTC
>TRBV28|TRBD1|TRBJ2-7|NA
CASSLTGSLNEQYF
TGTGCCAGCAGTTTGACAGGGTCACTTAACGAGCAGTACTTC
>TRBV11-2|TRBD2|TRBJ2-1|NA
CASSLSGGRAFEQFF
TGTGCCAGCAGCTTATCGGGCGGGAGGGCCTTTGAGCAGTTCTTC
>TRBV4-3|NA|TRBJ2-4|NA
CASSQEGRRKNIQYF
TGCGCCAGCAGCCAAGAGGGGCGAAGGAAAAACATTCAGTACTTC
>TRBV18|TRBD2|TRBJ2-5|NA
CASSPGASGVPRETQYF
TGTGCCAGCTCACCCGGCGCTAGCGGGGTCCCTCGAGAGACCCAGTACTTC
>TRBV10-1|NA|TRBJ2-1|NA
CASSHTPGWDMDQFF
TGCGCCAGCAGCCACACACCGGGGTGGGATATGGACCAGTTCTTC
>TRBV5-6|TRBD1|TRBJ2-2|NA
CASSLRGQGVLPGELFF
TGTGCCAGCAGCTTACGGGGACAGGGGGTGTTGCCCGGGGAGCTGTTTTTT
>TRBV4-2|NA|TRBJ2-7|NA
CASSQQRGGYEQYF
TGTGCCAGCAGCCAACAGCGAGGGGGCTACGAGCAGTACTTC
>TRBV27|TRBD2|TRBJ2-7|NA
CASSLSGTDSYEQYF
TGTGCCAGCAGTTTAAGCGGGACGGATTCCTACGAGCAGTACTTC
>TRBV30|NA|TRBJ1-6|NA
CAWSVRGLNSPLHF
TGTGCCTGGAGTGTAAGAGGGTTGAATTCACCCCTCCACTTT
>TRBV25-1|TRBD2|TRBJ2-7|NA
CASRQRETTYEQYF
TGTGCCAGCAGACAGCGGGAGACAACCTACGAGCAGTACTTC
>TRBV4-1|TRBD1|TRBJ2-7|NA
CASTRTGGSLDEQYF
TGCGCCAGCACCCGGACAGGGGGCAGTTTAGACGAGCAGTACTTC
>TRBV4-3|NA|TRBJ2-3|NA
CASSQDPRLRGTDTQYF
TGCGCCAGCAGCCAAGACCCCAGACTCCGCGGCACAGATACGCAGTATTTT
>TRBV19|TRBD2|TRBJ2-1|NA
CASRLAAGNEQFF
TGTGCCAGCCGACTAGCGGCCGGGAATGAGCAGTTCTTC
>TRBV19|TRBD1|TRBJ2-3|NA
CASSMIQGADTQYF
TGTGCCAGTAGTATGATACAGGGGGCAGATACGCAGTATTTT
>TRBV4-2|NA|TRBJ2-7|NA
CASSQGTGDSPYEQYF
TGTGCCAGCAGCCAAGGAACAGGAGACTCCCCCTACGAGCAGTACTTC
>TRBV27|TRBD2|TRBJ2-7|NA
CASSLRAGVTYEQYF
TGTGCCAGCAGTTTAAGGGCGGGAGTTACCTACGAGCAGTACTTC
>TRBV5-6|NA|TRBJ2-7|NA
CASSLADSFYEQYF
TGTGCCAGCAGCTTGGCCGACAGTTTCTACGAGCAGTACTTC
>TRBV14|NA|TRBJ2-2|NA
CASSQGLYTGELFF
TGTGCCAGCAGCCAGGGACTTTACACCGGGGAGCTGTTTTTT
>TRBV9|TRBD2|TRBJ2-3|NA
CASSARTSGVRGTDTQYF
TGTGCCAGCAGCGCTCGGACTAGCGGGGTTCGTGGCACAGATACGCAGTATTTT
>TRBV27|TRBD1|TRBJ2-7|once
CASSPSTGDGDPYEQYF
TGTGCCAGCAGTCCTTCGACAGGGGACGGAGATCCCTACGAGCAGTACTTC
>TRBV6-5|NA|TRBJ2-7|NA
CASSGRGASYEQYF
TGTGCCAGCAGCGGTCGGGGGGCATCCTACGAGCAGTACTTC
>TRBV4-1|NA|TRBJ2-7|NA
CASSQDEEGYEQYF
TGCGCCAGCAGCCAAGATGAGGAGGGCTACGAGCAGTACTTC
>TRBV15|NA|TRBJ1-4|medium-sized
CATSRVLGRNEKLFF
TGTGCCACCAGCAGAGTCTTGGGGCGCAATGAAAAACTGTTTTTT
>TRBV9|TRBD2|TRBJ2-3|NA
CASSVGASGLTDTQYF
TGTGCCAGCAGCGTAGGGGCTAGCGGTTTAACAGATACGCAGTATTTT
>TRBV15|TRBD1|TRBJ2-6|NA
CATSTDRGSGANVPTF
TGTGCCACCAGCACAGACAGGGGGTCTGGGGCCAACGTCCCGACTTTC
>TRBV4-1|NA|TRBJ1-1|NA
CASSQEGWLRAEAFF
TGCGCCAGCAGCCAAGAGGGATGGCTGAGGGCTGAAGCTTTCTTT
>TRBV2|NA|TRBJ2-7|NA
CASVGYGYEQYF
TGTGCCAGCGTCGGGTATGGGTACGAGCAGTACTTC
>TRBV7-9|NA|TRBJ2-1|NA
CASSLARGNEQFF
TGTGCCAGCAGCTTAGCTCGGGGGAATGAGCAGTTCTTC
>TRBV11-2|TRBD1|TRBJ1-2|NA
CASSEGAGRFYGYTF
TGTGCCAGCAGCGAGGGGGCAGGGAGGTTCTATGGCTACACCTTC
>TRBV6-5|TRBD2|TRBJ2-1|NA
CASVPGGGYNEQFF
TGTGCCAGCGTCCCGGGGGGGGGTTACAATGAGCAGTTCTTC
>TRBV27|NA|TRBJ2-7|once
CASSPSQGPRTYEQYF
TGTGCCAGCAGTCCCTCACAGGGACCCCGGACCTACGAGCAGTACTTC
>TRBV7-8|NA|TRBJ2-7|NA
CASTHPGISYEQYF
TGTGCCAGCACCCACCCCGGGATCTCCTACGAGCAGTACTTC
>TRBV10-3|TRBD1|TRBJ2-7|few
CAIKGQGIDEQYF
TGTGCCATCAAGGGACAGGGGATCGACGAGCAGTACTTC
>TRBV4-3|NA|TRBJ1-3|NA
CASSQDSLPSGNTIYF
TGCGCCAGCAGCCAAGATAGCCTACCCTCTGGAAACACCATATATTTT
>TRBV28|TRBD1|TRBJ2-7|once
CASTPTGEHYEQYF
TGTGCCAGCACCCCGACAGGGGAACACTACGAGCAGTACTTC
>TRBV25-1|NA|TRBJ2-4|few
CASSNRDSGAKNIQYF
TGTGCCAGCAGTAACCGGGATTCTGGGGCCAAAAACATTCAGTACTTC
>TRBV4-3|NA|TRBJ2-7|NA
CASSQDRGSYEQYF
TGCGCCAGCAGCCAAGATAGGGGATCCTACGAGCAGTACTTC
>TRBV27|TRBD2|TRBJ2-3|NA
CASTLWGGSTDTQYF
TGTGCCAGCACCCTTTGGGGGGGAAGCACAGATACGCAGTATTTT
>TRBV27|NA|TRBJ2-5|NA
CAGSISSVQETQYF
TGTGCCGGCAGTATTTCCTCGGTCCAAGAGACCCAGTACTTC
>TRBV5-1|NA|TRBJ2-2|few
CASSFGSLRAGELFF
NA
>TRBV4-1|TRBD1|TRBJ2-7|once
CASSQRGPGGSYEQYF
TGCGCCAGCAGCCAACGAGGACCAGGGGGCTCCTACGAGCAGTACTTC
>TRBV27|NA|TRBJ2-3|NA
CASSLTGAFSTDTQYF
TGTGCCAGCAGCCTCACAGGAGCTTTTAGCACAGATACGCAGTATTTT
>TRBV5-6|NA|TRBJ1-3|few
CASMGTTTSGNTIYF
TGTGCCAGCATGGGGACAACCACCTCTGGAAACACCATATATTTT
>TRBV5-6|TRBD2|TRBJ2-7|NA
CASSTGLAGPYEQYF
TGTGCCAGCAGCACGGGACTAGCGGGGCCCTACGAGCAGTACTTC
>TRBV9|NA|TRBJ1-2|NA
CASSVTPPGGDYGYTF
TGTGCCAGCAGCGTCACACCTCCGGGGGGGGACTATGGCTACACCTTC
>TRBV10-3|NA|TRBJ1-1|NA
CAISELTGNTEAFF
TGTGCCATCAGTGAGTTAACGGGGAACACTGAAGCTTTCTTT